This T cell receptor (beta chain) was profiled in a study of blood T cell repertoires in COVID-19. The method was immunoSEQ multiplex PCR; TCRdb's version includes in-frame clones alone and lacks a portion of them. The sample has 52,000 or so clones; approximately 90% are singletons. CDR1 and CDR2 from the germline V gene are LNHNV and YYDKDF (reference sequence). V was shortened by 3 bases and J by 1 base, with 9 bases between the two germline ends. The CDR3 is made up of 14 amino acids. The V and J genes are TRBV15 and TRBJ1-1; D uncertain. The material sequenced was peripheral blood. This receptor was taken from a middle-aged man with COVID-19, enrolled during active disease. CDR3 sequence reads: CATSSYSGNTEAFF. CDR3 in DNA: TGTGCCACCAGCAGTTACAGCGGGAACACTGAAGCTTTCTTT.